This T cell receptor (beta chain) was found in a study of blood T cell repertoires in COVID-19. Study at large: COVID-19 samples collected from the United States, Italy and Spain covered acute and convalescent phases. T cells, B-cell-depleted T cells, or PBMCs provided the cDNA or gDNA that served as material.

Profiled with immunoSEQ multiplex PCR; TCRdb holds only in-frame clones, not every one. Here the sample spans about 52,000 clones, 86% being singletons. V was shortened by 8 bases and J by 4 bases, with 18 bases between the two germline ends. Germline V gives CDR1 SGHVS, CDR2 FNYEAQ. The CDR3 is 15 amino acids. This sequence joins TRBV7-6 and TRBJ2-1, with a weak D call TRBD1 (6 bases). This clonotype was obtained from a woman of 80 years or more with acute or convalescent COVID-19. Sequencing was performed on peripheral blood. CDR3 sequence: CASRSRGEGYNEQFF. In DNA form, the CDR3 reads TGTGCCAGCCGGAGCAGGGGAGAGGGGTACAATGAGCAGTTCTTC.